This entry describes one T cell receptor beta chain. Its antigen is as yet unknown. These data are taken from a study of cytomegalovirus exposure and HLA in healthy donors. CDR1 and CDR2 (germline): SEHNR, FQNEAQ (reference sequence). J lost 2 bases, V lost 5 bases, and 5 bases had no gene match. This CDR3 is 14 amino acids long. Donors were ostensibly healthy at sampling, although undocumented immune exposures were probable. In the PCR, 60 Vbeta and 13 Jbeta primers were used. This table comes from immunoSEQ multiplex PCR, and its TCRdb copy is limited to in-frame clones, with some not included. Found here are roughly 150,000 clones, about four fifths of them singletons; the top ten hold nearly 2.5%. The study's findings and limits: One variant, a missense change in DCLRE1C, was linked in a later analysis to TCR beta V- and J-gene trimming. Generally TCR sequences proved uncommon, though certain public TCRs appeared in numerous donors. Using the classifier, cytomegalovirus status was reportedly diagnosed with high specificity and sensitivity.

The clonotype comes from a male donor in good health and CMV-seronegative. The genes are TRBV7-9 and TRBJ2-7, with 8 positions matching TRBD1. Sequences were obtained from PBMCs. CDR3 nucleotide sequence: TGTGCCAGCAGCCTGGGACAGGCAACCTACGAGCAGTACTTC. Its translation: CASSLGQATYEQYF. The whole variable domain, filled in from reference TRBV7-9 and TRBJ2-7, reads DTGVSQNPRHKITKRGQNVTFRCDPISEHNRLYWYRQTLGQGPEFLTYFQNEAQLEKSRLLSDRFSAERPKGSFSTLEIQRTEQGDSAMYLCASSLGQATYEQYFGPGTRLTVT.